A selection of T cell receptor beta chains follows, all from one sample in a study of shared clonotypes between healthy human individuals. The repertoire was sequenced with immunoSEQ multiplex PCR; TCRdb's copy has only in-frame clones and lacks some. The sample lists approximately 2.5 million clones; more than 80% were seen once. The source material was naive CD4+ T cells sorted from blood. Receptors were obtained from a man aged 18 to 29 in good health. CDR3s include the opening cysteine and the closing phenylalanine or tryptophan. A D gene is named only where the DNA matches it firmly. Some rows mark clone size as missing; the rest say once, few, many or name a class of expanded clone.

abundance | j_gene | d_gene | v_gene | CDR3aa | CDR3nt
once | TRBJ1-4 | - | TRBV7-2 | CASSTRQEGPEKLFF | TGTGCCAGCAGCACGAGACAGGAGGGTCCCGAAAAACTGTTTTTT
- | TRBJ1-5 | - | TRBV7-8 | CASSGSTAAQPQHF | TGTGCCAGCAGCGGATCGACAGCTGCTCAGCCCCAGCATTTT
- | TRBJ2-2 | TRBD2 | TRBV5-8 | CASRTSGGLDTGELFF | TGTGCCAGCAGAACTTCGGGGGGGCTGGACACCGGGGAGCTGTTTTTT
once | TRBJ1-5 | TRBD1 | TRBV14 | CASSPTGGSNQPQHF | TGTGCCAGCAGCCCTACAGGGGGCTCGAATCAGCCCCAGCATTTT
- | TRBJ2-1 | TRBD2 | TRBV7-2 | CASSLGSGAYEQFF | TGTGCCAGCAGCTTAGGTAGCGGGGCATATGAGCAGTTCTTC
- | TRBJ1-2 | - | TRBV28 | CASSPPAGDDGYTF | TGTGCCAGCAGTCCTCCGGCCGGGGATGATGGCTACACCTTC
- | TRBJ2-7 | TRBD2 | TRBV5-4 | CASSPERGDSYEQYF | TGTGCCAGCAGCCCTGAGCGGGGGGATAGCTACGAGCAGTACTTC
- | TRBJ2-3 | - | TRBV6-1 | CASSLNTDTQYF | TGTGCCAGCAGCCTTAACACAGATACGCAGTATTTT
- | TRBJ2-5 | TRBD2 | TRBV6-1 | CASIAGGPIETQYF | TGTGCCAGCATCGCGGGGGGGCCCATCGAGACCCAGTACTTC
few | TRBJ1-4 | - | TRBV10-3 | CAIPNGPTFF | TGTGCCATCCCCAACGGGCCAACGTTTTTT
- | TRBJ2-3 | - | TRBV4-3 | CASSQGDWERRTDTQYF | TGCGCCAGCAGCCAAGGAGATTGGGAACGGCGCACAGATACGCAGTATTTT
- | TRBJ1-5 | - | TRBV30 | CAWRSPGRLNQPQHF | TGTGCCTGGCGGTCCCCGGGACGGTTGAATCAGCCCCAGCATTTT
- | TRBJ1-5 | TRBD1 | TRBV5-6 | CASSSLTGNSNQPQHF | TGTGCCAGCAGCTCGTTGACAGGGAATAGCAATCAGCCCCAGCATTTT
- | TRBJ2-3 | - | TRBV2 | CASSERAQDTQYF | TGTGCCAGCAGTGAAAGGGCTCAAGATACGCAGTATTTT
- | TRBJ2-2 | - | TRBV6-1 | CATTQAGSTGELFF | TGTGCCACCACCCAGGCAGGGTCCACCGGGGAGCTGTTTTTT
- | TRBJ2-5 | - | TRBV18 | CASSDSGAATQYF | TGTGCCAGCTCAGACTCAGGAGCGGCGACCCAGTACTTC
- | TRBJ2-5 | - | TRBV5-1 | CASSSSLGRSPGETQYF | TGCGCCAGCAGCTCGTCCCTAGGGCGGTCCCCAGGGGAGACCCAGTACTTC
- | TRBJ2-6 | - | TRBV15 | CATRINPSSGANVLTF | TGTGCCACCAGAATAAACCCGAGCTCTGGGGCCAACGTCCTGACTTTC
- | TRBJ2-2 | - | TRBV6-1 | CASSVEVYTGELFF | TGTGCCAGCAGTGTTGAAGTATACACCGGGGAGCTGTTTTTT
- | TRBJ1-3 | - | TRBV5-1 | CASSLGSSLSGNTIYF | TGCGCCAGCAGCTTGGGATCCAGCCTCTCTGGAAACACCATATATTTT
- | TRBJ2-3 | TRBD1 | TRBV14 | CASSQDWDRSDTQYF | TGTGCCAGCAGCCAAGATTGGGACAGAAGCGATACGCAGTATTTT
- | TRBJ2-3 | TRBD2 | TRBV10-3 | CAILGTSGGVTDTQYF | TGTGCCATCCTCGGCACTAGCGGGGGGGTCACAGATACGCAGTATTTT
- | TRBJ2-7 | - | TRBV7-2 | CASSSGPSYEQYF | TGTGCCAGCAGCTCCGGGCCGAGCTACGAGCAGTACTTC
- | TRBJ2-7 | TRBD2 | TRBV30 | CACPGTSGSSYEQYF | TGTGCCTGCCCCGGGACTAGCGGGAGCTCCTACGAGCAGTACTTC
- | TRBJ2-6 | - | TRBV19 | CASSIRGPGANVLTF | TGTGCCAGTAGTATTCGCGGGCCCGGGGCCAACGTCCTGACTTTC